The sequence of this T cell receptor beta chain was determined in a study of blood T cell repertoires in COVID-19. Looking at the study overall: Samples representing acute and convalescent COVID-19 were sourced from the United States, Italy and Spain.

In the authors' methods: Cell counts per sample came from amplifying reference gene primers. This table comes from immunoSEQ multiplex PCR, and its TCRdb copy is limited to in-frame clones, with some not included. The V and J calls and clone size are taken from that table; D and trimming were inferred from the DNA. The top ten clones hold approximately 8.3% of a sample with fewer than 75,000 clones, about 89% of them seen once. The germline V gene has CDR1 KGHSH and CDR2 LQKENI. J gave up 10 bases and V 2 bases, and 3 bases lay outside the gene matches. This CDR3 spans 15 amino acids. The chain carries TRBV18 and TRBJ1-6, with 12 bases fitting TRBD1. The sequence came from a man aged 50-60 years with active COVID-19. Specimen: peripheral blood. The CDR3 region is CASSPGTGGLSPLHF. For the CDR3, the DNA is TGTGCCAGCTCACCAGGGACAGGGGGCTTGTCACCCCTCCACTTT.